This T cell receptor beta chain was obtained from a study of radiotherapy plus CTLA-4 blockade in lung cancer. Study summary: Objective responses emerged in about 20% of patients, and 31% attained disease control.

Per the germline V gene, CDR1 is GTSNPN and CDR2 is SVGIG (reference sequence). CDR3 length: 13 residues. In the case of this clone: The antigen remains undetermined. One junction end does not reproduce the germline sequence, and a read error may be involved.

Study-wide findings and caveats: Among blood TCR repertoires after radiotherapy plus ipilimumab, tumor-derived clones expanded. In blood, early T cell clone dynamics reportedly predicted response best, together with interferon-beta.

Produced via immunoSEQ multiplex PCR; TCRdb's table is partial and in-frame only. The table has about 80,000 clones, about 80% seen once. This TCR derives from a human donor with non-small cell lung cancer who had stable disease on radiotherapy plus ipilimumab. Sequenced here: peripheral blood, sampled from a patient treated with radiotherapy plus ipilimumab. V is TRBV30 and J is TRBJ2-3; TRBD1 aligns across 9 bases. The CDR3 coding sequence is TGTGCCGGGAGGGACAGGGGCACAGATACGCAGTATTTT. Protein sequence: CAGRDRGTDTQYF.